These 3 T cell receptor beta chains were sequenced from one sample in a study of blood T cell repertoires in COVID-19. The table came from immunoSEQ multiplex PCR; TCRdb's copy has only in-frame clones and leaves some out. The table records hundreds of thousands of clones, about 81% of them present only once. The sequenced sample consisted of peripheral blood. Receptor source: a woman in her sixties with active or convalescent COVID-19.

This chain uses TRBV19 with TRBJ1-5; no definite D call. V was cut by 4 bases and J by 4 bases, with 17 bases left in between. CDR1 and CDR2 (germline): LNHDA, SQIVND (reference sequence). This CDR3 has 16 amino acids. CDR3 loop: CASSTLQGKQNQPQHF. CDR3 nucleotides: TGTGCCAGTAGTACCCTCCAAGGCAAACAGAATCAGCCCCAGCATTTT. The whole variable domain, remainder taken from reference TRBV19 and TRBJ1-5, is DGGITQSPKYLFRKEGQNVTLSCEQNLNHDAMYWYRQDPGQGLRLIYYSQIVNDFQKGDIAEGYSVSREKKESFPLTVTSAQKNPTAFYLCASSTLQGKQNQPQHFGDGTRLSIL.

The V and J genes are TRBV6-5 and TRBJ1-1; 7 nucleotides line up with TRBD1. With V trimmed by 6 bases and J by 6 bases, 7 bases remained unmatched. Germline V lookup: CDR1 MNHEY, CDR2 SVGAGI. The CDR3 spans 13 residues. The CDR3 here is CASSDRATAEAFF. The CDR3 DNA reads TGTGCCAGCAGCGACAGGGCGACGGCTGAAGCTTTCTTT.

The chain links TRBV9 to TRBJ1-3; D may be TRBD1 (6 bases). From germline, CDR1 is SGDLS and CDR2 YYNGEE. The CDR3 has 14 amino acids. V lost 5 bases and J 0 bases, leaving 9 bases between the germline ends. The CDR3 DNA is TGTGCCAGCAGGACAGGAGACTCTGGAAACACCATATATTTT. It translates to CASRTGDSGNTIYF. The full variable domain, its missing parts supplied by reference TRBV9 and TRBJ1-3, is DSGVTQTPKHLITATGQRVTLRCSPRSGDLSVYWYQQSLDQGLQFLIQYYNGEERAKGNILERFSAQQFPDLHSELNLSSLELGDSALYFCASRTGDSGNTIYFGEGSWLTVV.